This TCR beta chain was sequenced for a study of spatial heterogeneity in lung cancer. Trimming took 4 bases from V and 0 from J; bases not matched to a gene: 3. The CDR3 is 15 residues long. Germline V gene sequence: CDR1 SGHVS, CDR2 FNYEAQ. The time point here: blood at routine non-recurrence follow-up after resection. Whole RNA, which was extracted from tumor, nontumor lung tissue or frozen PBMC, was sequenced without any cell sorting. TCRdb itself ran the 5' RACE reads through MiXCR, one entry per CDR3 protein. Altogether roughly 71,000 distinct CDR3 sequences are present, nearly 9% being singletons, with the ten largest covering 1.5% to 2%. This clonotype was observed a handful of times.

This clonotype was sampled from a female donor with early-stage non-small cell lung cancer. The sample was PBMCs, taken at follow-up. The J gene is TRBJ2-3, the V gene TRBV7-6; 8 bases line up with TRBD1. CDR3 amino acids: CASSSRDRSTDTQYF. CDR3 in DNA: TGTGCCAGCAGCTCCCGGGACAGGAGCACAGATACGCAGTATTTT.